What follows are 8 T cell receptor beta chains derived from one specimen sequenced in a study of siplizumab effects on memory and regulatory T cells. This table comes from immunoSEQ multiplex PCR, and its TCRdb copy is limited to in-frame clones, with some not included. Of 65,000 to 70,000 clones listed, roughly 88% are singletons. Source material: Tregs sorted from blood. All receptors derive from a human donor in good health.

This clone was recorded only once. The rearrangement links TRBV10-3 to TRBJ1-4, with unresolved D. The CDR3 has 12 amino acids. The germline gives CDR1 ENHRY, CDR2 SYGVKD. V was trimmed by 6 bases and J by 4 bases, leaving 6 bases between them. CDR3: CAISRLNEKLFF. CDR3 coding DNA: TGTGCCATCAGCCGTCTTAATGAAAAACTGTTTTTT.

The chain recombines TRBV13 with TRBJ2-3; no firm D call. With 5 bases removed from V and 0 bases from J, the gap between germline ends came to 15 bases. Germline V gene data show CDR1 as PRHDT and CDR2 as FYEKMQ (reference sequence). CDR3 length: 16 residues. This chain's CDR3 is CASSVGTVYSTDTQYF. CDR3 nucleotide sequence: TGTGCCAGCAGCGTGGGCACGGTCTATAGCACAGATACGCAGTATTTT.

The chain has TRBV4-1 and TRBJ1-2; D remains ambiguous. This CDR3 is 14 amino acids long. The V end lost 2 bases, the J end lost 2 bases, and 9 bases lay between the germline ends. CDR1 is MGHRA and CDR2 is YSYEKL in the germline V gene. CDR3 in DNA: TGCGCCAGCAGCCAAAAAGGACTAAACTATGGCTACACCTTC. Translated: CASSQKGLNYGYTF.

The genes are TRBV15 and TRBJ1-5, with D unclear. V was shortened by 4 bases and J by 2 bases, with 12 bases between the two germline ends. CDR1 LNHNV and CDR2 YYDKDF come from the germline V gene (reference sequence). The CDR3 is 15 amino acids. The CDR3 sequence: CATSTGPGGNQPQHF. The CDR3 DNA follows: TGTGCCACCAGCACCGGACCTGGTGGCAATCAGCCCCAGCATTTT. Together with reference TRBV15 and TRBJ1-5, the CDR3 gives the full variable domain: DAMVIQNPRYQVTQFGKPVTLSCSQTLNHNVMYWYQQKSSQAPKLLFHYYDKDFNNEADTPDNFQSRRPNTSFCFLDIRSPGLGDTAMYLCATSTGPGGNQPQHFGDGTRLSIL.

J is TRBJ1-2 and V is TRBV5-1, with a weak D call TRBD1 (5 bases). The germline V gene encodes CDR1 SGHRS and CDR2 YFSETQ. V shed 0 bases and J shed 9 bases, with 18 bases lying between them. This CDR3 comprises 15 residues. The CDR3 DNA reads TGCGCCAGCAGCTTGGGGGGGACCGCTTCTAGAAGCTACACCTTC. Translated: CASSLGGTASRSYTF. Full variable domain (rest looked up from reference TRBV5-1 and TRBJ1-2): KAGVTQTPRYLIKTRGQQVTLSCSPISGHRSVSWYQQTPGQGLQFLFEYFSETQRNKGNFPGRFSGRQFSNSRSEMNVSTLELGDSALYLCASSLGGTASRSYTFGSGTRLTVV.

The CDR3 is CASSSGDNEAFF. In nucleotides, the CDR3 is TGTGCCAGCAGCTCCGGGGACAATGAAGCTTTCTTT. This chain connects TRBV6-5 to TRBJ1-1; TRBD1 might be the D (6 bases). Germline V gene sequence: CDR1 MNHEY, CDR2 SVGAGI. The CDR3 covers 12 residues. Deletions cut 6 bases from V and 7 bases from J, with 12 bases between.

On this clone: Compared with germline, one end of the junction differs, possibly owing to a read error. The chain combines TRBV11-2 with TRBJ2-7; TRBD2 agrees at 9 bases. CDR1 is SGHAT, CDR2 FQNNGV, per germline. The CDR3 is 17 amino acids. This CDR3 is CASTLLRTAGGGYEQYF. The CDR3 nucleotides are TGTGCCAGCACCTTATTGCGCACAGCGGGAGGCGGGTACGAGCAGTACTTC.

The chain carries TRBV7-9 and TRBJ1-5; 8 bases fit TRBD1. Unmatched junction bases numbered 11, after V lost 5 bases and J lost 5 bases. The CDR3 contains 16 residues. From germline, CDR1 is SEHNR and CDR2 FQNEAQ (reference sequence). In DNA, the CDR3 is TGTGCCAGCAGCCCCGGACAGGGAATGGGGCATCAGCCCCAGCATTTT. Translated, it gives CASSPGQGMGHQPQHF. The entire variable domain, with the rest obtained from reference TRBV7-9 and TRBJ1-5, is as follows: DTGVSQNPRHKITKRGQNVTFRCDPISEHNRLYWYRQTLGQGPEFLTYFQNEAQLEKSRLLSDRFSAERPKGSFSTLEIQRTEQGDSAMYLCASSPGQGMGHQPQHFGDGTRLSIL.